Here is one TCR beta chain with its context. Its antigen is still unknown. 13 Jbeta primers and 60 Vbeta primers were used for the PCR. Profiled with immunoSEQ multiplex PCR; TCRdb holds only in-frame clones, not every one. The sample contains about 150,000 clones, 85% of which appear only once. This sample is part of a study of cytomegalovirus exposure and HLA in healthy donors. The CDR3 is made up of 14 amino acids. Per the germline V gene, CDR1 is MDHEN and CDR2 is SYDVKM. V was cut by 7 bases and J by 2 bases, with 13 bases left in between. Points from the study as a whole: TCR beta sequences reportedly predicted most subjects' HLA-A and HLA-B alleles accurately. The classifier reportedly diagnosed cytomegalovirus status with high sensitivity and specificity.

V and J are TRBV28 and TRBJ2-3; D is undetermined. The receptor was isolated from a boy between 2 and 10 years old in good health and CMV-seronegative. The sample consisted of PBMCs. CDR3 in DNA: TGTGCCAGCACCCTACCCACCCTCACAGATACGCAGTATTTT. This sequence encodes CASTLPTLTDTQYF.